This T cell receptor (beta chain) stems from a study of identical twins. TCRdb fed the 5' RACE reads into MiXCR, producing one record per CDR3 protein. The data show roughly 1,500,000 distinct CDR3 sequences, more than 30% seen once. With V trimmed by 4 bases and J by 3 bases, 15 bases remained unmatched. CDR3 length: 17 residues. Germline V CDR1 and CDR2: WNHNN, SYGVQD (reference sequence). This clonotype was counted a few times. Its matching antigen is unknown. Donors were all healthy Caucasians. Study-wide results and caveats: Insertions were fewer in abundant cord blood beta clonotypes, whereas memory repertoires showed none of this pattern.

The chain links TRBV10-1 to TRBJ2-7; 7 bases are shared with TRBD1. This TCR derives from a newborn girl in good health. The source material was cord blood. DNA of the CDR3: TGCGCCAGCAGTGCCTTAAAGGGGGCTCATCTCCACTACGAGCAGTACTTC. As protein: CASSALKGAHLHYEQYF.